This T cell receptor (beta chain) was documented in a study of cytomegalovirus exposure and HLA in healthy donors (dated by TCRdb to about 2017). About the full investigation: An earlier analysis of some 600 of the donors reported over 250 Gb of sequence data and 100 million to 120 million unique TCR beta sequences obtained from around 170 million T cells. An early release covering roughly 600 HLA-typed donors comprised approximately 300 gigabases of sequencing data and tens of millions of unique TCR sequences. Of the approximately 400 genotyped donors, 81% fell in the genetic ancestry cluster associated with self-reported Caucasian donors. The study aimed to test whether cataloging public T cell receptors could reveal signatures of past pathogen exposure. The study profiled the T cell repertoires of 500 to 800 subjects by immunosequencing and related them to cytomegalovirus serostatus. In addition to the first cohort of 650 to 750 subjects, a separate validation cohort of approximately 130 different subjects was used. The study combined high-throughput TCR immunosequencing, statistical association of individual TCRs with disease status, and machine learning to predict cytomegalovirus infection status. A later analysis re-analyzed previously published TCR beta repertoires from 500 to 700 donors and added high-resolution HLA genotyping to study TCR occurrence patterns. Rather than drawing on any new phenotypic data, the later analysis identified candidate immune exposures from TCR beta sequences and the way those sequences occurred across donors. In an earlier analysis of a few hundred of the donors, high-throughput TCR beta sequencing was used to judge whether each TCR beta V gene segment behaved as functional or pseudogenic. Alongside the repertoire data, information on donor age, sex, ethnicity and CMV serostatus was compiled. In a later genetic analysis, genome-wide SNP genotypes for about 55% of the roughly 670 donors were used, and that subset was treated as a discovery cohort. Every discovery cohort repertoire had been produced on one sequencing platform. HLA typing covered class I and class II loci at four-digit resolution. The number of typed donors differed by locus: about 620-640 for A, B, C, DRB1 and DQB1; 500 to 550 for DQA1; approximately 600 for DPA1; and some 450 for DPB1. Four or five DR-DQ haplotypes were handled as single units for association and clustering because linkage in the cohort was strong. Across about 370 genotyped donors of the cohort, an average of about 240,000 unique TCR beta nucleotide sequences per donor were sequenced, and 15% to 20% of those sequences were non-productive.

Receptor amplification or capture employed the immunoSEQ multiplex PCR assay. For the multiplex PCR, a mixture combining 60 forward primers for TCR Vbeta segments and 13 reverse primers for TCR Jbeta segments was used. The CDR3 region of rearranged TCR beta genes was amplified from genomic DNA with a multiplex PCR assay. On the Illumina HiSeq System, the amplified TCR beta libraries were sequenced as 87-base-pair reads. The source study handled its data this way. A later analysis tallied around 87 million unique TCR beta chains across the 666 repertoires, and around 9.9 million of those chains were shared by two or more donors. Raw reads were error-corrected and collapsed into unique sequences by a nearest-neighbor algorithm in which closely related sequences were merged to remove PCR and sequencing errors. V, D and J gene segments were assigned by aligning CDR3 sequences to IMGT reference sequences. For a sequence to be retained, a match of at least six nucleotides to both a V gene segment and a J gene segment was required. A rearrangement was called productive if the CDR3 had no stop codons and remained in frame with V and J, and every other rearrangement was called non-productive. CDR3 was defined according to IMGT convention as the region running from the second conserved V-encoded cysteine to the conserved J-encoded phenylalanine. In an earlier analysis of more than 550 of the donors, sequences lacking an unambiguous match to a single V gene segment were excluded. In an earlier analysis of 587 of the donors, a V segment was called functional when productive rearrangements were above 56.7%, and segregating when the standard deviation between donors exceeded 5%. A statistical classification framework was built for diagnosing cytomegalovirus status from the catalog of TCR beta chain sequences. A later analysis assigned V and J genes by comparing TCR nucleotide sequences with IMGT/GENE-DB human TR gene sequences. A later analysis assigned CDR3 sequences and most-parsimonious VDJ recombination scenarios with the TCRdist pipeline. In a later analysis, each TCR beta chain was defined by its CDR3 amino acid sequence together with its V-gene family, and reads lacking a unique V-gene family were excluded. To address suspected cross-contamination and a sequencing artifact, a later analysis removed over 500 highly shared, low-generation-probability nucleotide sequences. In a later analysis, a clonal expansion index was calculated for each public chain from normalized within-repertoire ranks of inferred template counts. A later analysis computed generation probabilities with a VDJ recombination model fitted to out-of-frame rearrangements, and checked the results against IGoR. In a later analysis, hypergeometric tests were used to score TCR-TCR, TCR-HLA and TCR-CMV co-occurrence, with a repertoire-size bias correction applied to TCR pairs. False discovery rates were estimated in a later analysis by permuting HLA or CMV assignments 20 times. In a later analysis, co-occurring TCRs were grouped using DBSCAN, with TCRdist sequence similarity added in when clustering inside HLA-allele-positive subsets. Repertoires with fewer than 30,000 or more than 120,000 public chains, plus five repertoires with anomalous nucleotide sharing, were excluded from co-occurrence clustering. Held by TCRdb, this immuneACCESS table contains in-frame sequences only and omits some clones. Under half of the omission traces to an unresolved V gene where checked; the cause of the rest is unknown. Clone size and the V and J calls come from that table; the DNA yielded D and trimming. Here the sample has 150,000 to 200,000 clones; roughly 73% occur a single time. The leading ten clones occupy around 3.2% of the sample.

What the research found in general, with its limitations: A later genetic analysis reported fewer N-insertions in productive TCRs among donors in an Asian-associated ancestry cluster than the roughly 620-donor mean. According to a later analysis, most CMV-associated TCR beta chains appeared to be HLA-restricted, and the HLA associations seemed to be driven largely by CMV exposure. The classifier was reported to diagnose cytomegalovirus status with high specificity and sensitivity in both the original and validation cohorts. Correlated functional status among segregating V segments might be attributable to linkage disequilibrium, but an unknown experimental factor could not be ruled out. At a false discovery rate of 0.05, a later analysis linked some 18,000 TCR beta sequences to specific HLA alleles. V-gene and J-gene trimming of TCR beta chains was associated with a missense DCLRE1C variant in a later genetic analysis, and the association was replicated in an independent cohort. The study gave a list of 150 to 200 TCR beta chains associated with cytomegalovirus. Compared with equally common non-associated chains, HLA-associated TCR beta chains in a later analysis were more clonally expanded and had lower generation probabilities. Only TCR beta chains were sequenced in this cohort, and the absence of alpha or paired-chain data limited detectable features. The authors suggested that the approach could potentially be extended to other disease states and immunological phenotypes. A cluster of highly shared sequence variants was judged likely to represent a technical artifact of the sequencing pipeline. A further reported finding was that TCR beta sequences accurately predicted the HLA-A and HLA-B alleles for most subjects in the first cohort. Some IMGT-functional V segments, including TRBV6-2 and TRBV6-3, could not be distinguished by the 87-base-pair reads and were therefore excluded. Presence/absence analyses assumed roughly uniform sequencing depth across donors, an assumption that may not hold. Because HLA typing was missing for some donors at each locus, association tests included only the typed subset. Because counts were too low, some 16 rarely observed V segments, including chromosome 9 orphons, were excluded from the earlier analysis of several hundred of the donors. According to a later analysis, TCR association rates differed among HLA loci, with DRB1 alleles showing the most associated TCRs and HLA-C alleles showing the fewest. In vitro tests confirmed that a few of the cytomegalovirus-associated TCR beta chains recognize cytomegalovirus antigens. According to a later analysis, parvovirus B19, influenza, CMV and Epstein-Barr virus appeared linked to several top co-occurrence clusters. Most TCR sequences were observed very rarely across donors, whereas some public TCRs were present in many individuals. In an earlier analysis of 587 of the donors, most TCR beta V segments appeared in productive rearrangements about 90% or about 30% of the time, broadly matching IMGT annotations. When HLA alleles, especially DR and DQ, strongly co-occurred, TCR associations were difficult to assign to individual alleles. CMV serostatus was the only immune exposure information available for the cohort.

The cohort consisted of 600 to 750 healthy bone marrow donors. Cohort members were all nominally healthy when sampled, although unrecorded immune exposures were likely present. The donor was CMV seronegative and was included in the group of about 400 seronegative cohort members. A peripheral blood sample was collected from each donor, and TCR beta sequencing was performed on peripheral blood mononuclear cells. Genomic DNA extraction from the blood cell samples was performed with the Qiagen DNeasy Blood Extraction Kit. As regards this clone: No cognate antigen has been identified for it. No quality values exist for individual bases; no much larger clone is one base distant.

The germline V end is reduced by 7 bases and the J end by 5 bases; junction bases left unmatched: 5. CDR1 SEHNR and CDR2 FQNEAQ were looked up in the germline V gene (reference sequence). From the cysteine up to the phenylalanine, the CDR3 has a length of 13 residues. The CDR3 DNA has 39 bases and is translated from base 1. This TCR was recovered from a female donor in good health and CMV-seronegative. Sequencing used PBMCs. The chain is made from TRBV7-9 and TRBJ1-2; 9 bases in the junction line up with TRBD1. The bases are TGTGCCAGCAATCCGACAGGGGGTTATGGCTACACCTTC. Its coded protein is CASNPTGGYGYTF. The variable domain in full, with residues beyond the CDR3 obtained from the reference TRBV7-9 and TRBJ1-2 genes, is DTGVSQNPRHKITKRGQNVTFRCDPISEHNRLYWYRQTLGQGPEFLTYFQNEAQLEKSRLLSDRFSAERPKGSFSTLEIQRTEQGDSAMYLCASNPTGGYGYTFGSGTRLTVV.